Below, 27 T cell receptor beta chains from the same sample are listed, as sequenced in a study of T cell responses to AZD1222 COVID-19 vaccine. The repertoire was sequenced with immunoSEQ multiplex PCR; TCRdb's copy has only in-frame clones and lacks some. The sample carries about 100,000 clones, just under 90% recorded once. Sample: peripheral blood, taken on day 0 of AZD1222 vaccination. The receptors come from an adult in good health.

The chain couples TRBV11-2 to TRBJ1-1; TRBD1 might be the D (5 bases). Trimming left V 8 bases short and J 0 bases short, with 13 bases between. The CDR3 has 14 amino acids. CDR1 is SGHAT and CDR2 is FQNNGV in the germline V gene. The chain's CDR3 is CASGARTVNTEAFF. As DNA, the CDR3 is TGTGCCAGCGGGGCGCGGACGGTGAACACTGAAGCTTTCTTT.

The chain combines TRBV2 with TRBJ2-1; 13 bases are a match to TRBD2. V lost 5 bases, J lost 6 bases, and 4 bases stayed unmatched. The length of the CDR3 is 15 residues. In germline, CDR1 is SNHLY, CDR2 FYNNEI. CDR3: CASSSGTSGVNEQFF. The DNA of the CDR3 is TGTGCCAGCAGTTCCGGGACTAGCGGGGTCAATGAGCAGTTCTTC. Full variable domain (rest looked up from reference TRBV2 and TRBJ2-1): EPEVTQTPSHQVTQMGQEVILRCVPISNHLYFYWYRQILGQKVEFLVSFYNNEISEKSEIFDDQFSVERPDGSNFTLKIRSTKLEDSAMYFCASSSGTSGVNEQFFGPGTRLTVL.

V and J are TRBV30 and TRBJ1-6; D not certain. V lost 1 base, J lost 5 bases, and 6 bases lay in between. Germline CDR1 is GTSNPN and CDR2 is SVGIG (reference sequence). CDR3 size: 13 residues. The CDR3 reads CAWSGQDNSPLHF. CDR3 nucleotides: TGTGCCTGGAGTGGACAAGATAATTCACCCCTCCACTTT. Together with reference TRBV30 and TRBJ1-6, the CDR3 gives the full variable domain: SQTIHQWPATLVQPVGSPLSLECTVEGTSNPNLYWYRQAAGRGLQLLFYSVGIGQISSEVPQNLSASRPQDRQFILSSKKLLLSDSGFYLCAWSGQDNSPLHFGNGTRLTVT.

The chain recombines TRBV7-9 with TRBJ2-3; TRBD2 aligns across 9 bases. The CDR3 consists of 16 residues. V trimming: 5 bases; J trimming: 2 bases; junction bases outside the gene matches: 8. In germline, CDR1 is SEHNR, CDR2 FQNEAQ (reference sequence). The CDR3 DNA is TGTGCCAGCAGCACCAGACTAGCGGCAACCACAGATACGCAGTATTTT. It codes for CASSTRLAATTDTQYF.

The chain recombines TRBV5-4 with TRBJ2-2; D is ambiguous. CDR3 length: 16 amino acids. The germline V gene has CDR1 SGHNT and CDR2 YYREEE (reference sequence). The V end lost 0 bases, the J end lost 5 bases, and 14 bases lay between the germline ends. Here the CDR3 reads CASSLDPGRSTGELFF. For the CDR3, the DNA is TGTGCCAGCAGCTTGGACCCCGGGCGATCAACCGGGGAGCTGTTTTTT.

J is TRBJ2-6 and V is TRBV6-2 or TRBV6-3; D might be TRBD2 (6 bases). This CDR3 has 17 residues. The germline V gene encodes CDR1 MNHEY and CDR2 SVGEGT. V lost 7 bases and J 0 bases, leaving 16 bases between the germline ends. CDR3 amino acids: CASIPAGRNSGANVLTF. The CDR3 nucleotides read TGTGCCAGCATCCCCGCGGGACGAAACTCTGGGGCCAACGTCCTGACTTTC.

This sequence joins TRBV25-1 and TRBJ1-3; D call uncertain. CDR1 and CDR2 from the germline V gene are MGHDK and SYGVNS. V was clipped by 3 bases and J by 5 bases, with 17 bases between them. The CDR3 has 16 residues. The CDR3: CASSEFFHQKRNTIYF. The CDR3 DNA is TGTGCCAGCAGTGAGTTTTTCCACCAGAAAAGAAACACCATATATTTT.

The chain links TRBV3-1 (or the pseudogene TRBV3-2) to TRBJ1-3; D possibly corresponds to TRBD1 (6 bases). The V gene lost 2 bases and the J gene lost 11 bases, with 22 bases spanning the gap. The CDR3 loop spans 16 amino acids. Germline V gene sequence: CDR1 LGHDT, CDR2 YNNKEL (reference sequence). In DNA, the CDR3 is TGTGCCAGCAGCCAACCCGGCCAGGGGCCAGAAGAGGCCATATATTTT. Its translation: CASSQPGQGPEEAIYF.

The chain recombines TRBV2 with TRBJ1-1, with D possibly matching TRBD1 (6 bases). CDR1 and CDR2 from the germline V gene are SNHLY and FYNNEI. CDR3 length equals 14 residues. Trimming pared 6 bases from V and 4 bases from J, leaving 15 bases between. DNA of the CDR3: TGTGCCAGCAGAGACTTGGGGGGCGGCACTGAAGCTTTCTTT. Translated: CASRDLGGGTEAFF.

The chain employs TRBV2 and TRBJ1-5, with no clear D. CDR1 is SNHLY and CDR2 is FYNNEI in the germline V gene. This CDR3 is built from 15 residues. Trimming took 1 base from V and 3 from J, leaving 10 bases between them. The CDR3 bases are TGTGCCAGCAGTGAAGAGGACGGAGACAATCAGCCCCAGCATTTT. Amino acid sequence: CASSEEDGDNQPQHF.

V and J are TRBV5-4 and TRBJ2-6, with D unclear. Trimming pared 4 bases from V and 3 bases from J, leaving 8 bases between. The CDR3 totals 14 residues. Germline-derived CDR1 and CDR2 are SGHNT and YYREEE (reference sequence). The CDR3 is CASSVESGANVLTF. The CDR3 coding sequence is TGTGCCAGCAGCGTAGAAAGTGGGGCCAACGTCCTGACTTTC.

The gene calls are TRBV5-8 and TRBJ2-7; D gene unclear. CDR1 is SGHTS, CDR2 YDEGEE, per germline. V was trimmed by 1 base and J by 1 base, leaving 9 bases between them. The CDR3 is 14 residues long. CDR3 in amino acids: CASSLRLISYEQYF. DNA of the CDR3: TGTGCCAGCAGCTTGAGACTGATATCCTACGAGCAGTACTTC.

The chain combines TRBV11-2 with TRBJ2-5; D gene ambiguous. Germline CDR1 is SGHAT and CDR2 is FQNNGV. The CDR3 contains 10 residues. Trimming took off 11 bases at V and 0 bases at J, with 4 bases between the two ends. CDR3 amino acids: CARYQETQYF. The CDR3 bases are TGTGCCCGCTACCAAGAGACCCAGTACTTC.

The CDR3 loop is CASRIGQGNGYTF. Written as DNA, the CDR3 is TGTGCCAGCAGAATCGGACAGGGGAATGGCTACACCTTC. The chain joins TRBV27 to TRBJ1-2, with TRBD1 identical over 9 bases. In germline, CDR1 is MNHEY, CDR2 SMNVEV (reference sequence). Trimming removed 6 bases from V and 6 bases from J; junction bases left unmatched: 5. The CDR3 runs to 13 residues.

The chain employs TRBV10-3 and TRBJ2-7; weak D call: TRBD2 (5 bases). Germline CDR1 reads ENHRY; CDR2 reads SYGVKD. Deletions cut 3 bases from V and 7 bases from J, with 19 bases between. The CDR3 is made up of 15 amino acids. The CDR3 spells CAISEGGVELEEQYF. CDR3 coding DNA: TGTGCCATCAGTGAAGGAGGAGTCGAGTTGGAAGAGCAGTACTTC.

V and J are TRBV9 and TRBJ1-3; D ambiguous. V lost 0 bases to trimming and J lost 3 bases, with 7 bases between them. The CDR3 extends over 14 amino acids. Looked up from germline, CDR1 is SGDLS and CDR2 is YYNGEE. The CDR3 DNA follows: TGTGCCAGCAGCGTAGATCCCGTTGGAAACACCATATATTTT. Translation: CASSVDPVGNTIYF. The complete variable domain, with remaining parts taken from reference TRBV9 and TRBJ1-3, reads DSGVTQTPKHLITATGQRVTLRCSPRSGDLSVYWYQQSLDQGLQFLIQYYNGEERAKGNILERFSAQQFPDLHSELNLSSLELGDSALYFCASSVDPVGNTIYFGEGSWLTVV.

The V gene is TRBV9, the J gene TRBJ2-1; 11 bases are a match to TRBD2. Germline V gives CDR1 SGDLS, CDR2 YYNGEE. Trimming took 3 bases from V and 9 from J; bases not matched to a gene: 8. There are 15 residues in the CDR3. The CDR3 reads CASSALSGGGGEQFF. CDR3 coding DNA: TGTGCCAGCAGCGCGCTTAGCGGGGGGGGCGGTGAGCAGTTCTTC.

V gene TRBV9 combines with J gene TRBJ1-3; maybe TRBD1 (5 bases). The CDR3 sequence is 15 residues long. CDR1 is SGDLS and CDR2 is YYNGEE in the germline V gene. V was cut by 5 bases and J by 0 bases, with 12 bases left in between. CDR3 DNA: TGTGCCAGCAGTTCATCTACAGGCTCTGGAAACACCATATATTTT. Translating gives CASSSSTGSGNTIYF.

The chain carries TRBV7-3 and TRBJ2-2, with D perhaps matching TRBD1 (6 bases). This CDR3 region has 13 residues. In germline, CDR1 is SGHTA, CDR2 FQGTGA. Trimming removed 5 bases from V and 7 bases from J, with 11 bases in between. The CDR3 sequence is CASSRGGNGELFF. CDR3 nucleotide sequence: TGTGCCAGCAGCCGAGGGGGTAACGGGGAGCTGTTTTTT.

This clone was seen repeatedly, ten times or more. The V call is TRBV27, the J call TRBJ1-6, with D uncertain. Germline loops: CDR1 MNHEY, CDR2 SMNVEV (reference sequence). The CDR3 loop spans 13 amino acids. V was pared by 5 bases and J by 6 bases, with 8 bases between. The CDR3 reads CASSIMGNSPLHF. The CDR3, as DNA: TGTGCCAGCAGTATCATGGGTAATTCACCCCTCCACTTT.

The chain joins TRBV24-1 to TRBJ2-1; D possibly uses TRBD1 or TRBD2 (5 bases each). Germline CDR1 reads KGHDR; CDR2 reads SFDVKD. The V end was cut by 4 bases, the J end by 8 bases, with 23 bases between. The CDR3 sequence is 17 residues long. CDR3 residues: CATSDWGHGGGLDEQFF. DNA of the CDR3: TGTGCCACCAGTGACTGGGGCCATGGAGGAGGCTTAGATGAGCAGTTCTTC.

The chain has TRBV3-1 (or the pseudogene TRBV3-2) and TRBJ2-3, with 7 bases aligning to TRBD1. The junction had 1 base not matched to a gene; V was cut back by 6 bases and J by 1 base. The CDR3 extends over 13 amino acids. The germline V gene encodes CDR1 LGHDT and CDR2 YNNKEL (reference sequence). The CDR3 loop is CASSDRGTDTQYF. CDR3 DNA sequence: TGTGCCAGCAGTGACAGGGGCACAGATACGCAGTATTTT.

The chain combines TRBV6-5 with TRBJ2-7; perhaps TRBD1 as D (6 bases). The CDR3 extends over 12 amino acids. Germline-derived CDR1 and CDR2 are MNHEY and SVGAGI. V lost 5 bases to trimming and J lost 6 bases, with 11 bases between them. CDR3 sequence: CASSLDRSEQYF. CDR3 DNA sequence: TGTGCCAGCAGTCTCGACAGGAGCGAGCAGTACTTC.

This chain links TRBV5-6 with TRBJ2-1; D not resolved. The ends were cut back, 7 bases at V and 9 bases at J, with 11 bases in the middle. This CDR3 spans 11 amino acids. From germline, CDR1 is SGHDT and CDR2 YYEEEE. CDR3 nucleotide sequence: TGTGCCAGCCAAACCCAGAGTGAGCAGTTCTTC. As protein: CASQTQSEQFF.

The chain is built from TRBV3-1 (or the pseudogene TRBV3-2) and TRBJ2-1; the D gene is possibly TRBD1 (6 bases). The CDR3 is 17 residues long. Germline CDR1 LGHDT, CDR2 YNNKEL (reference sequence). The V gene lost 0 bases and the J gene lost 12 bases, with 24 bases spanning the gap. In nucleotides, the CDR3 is TGTGCCAGCAGCCAAGATCGGATCATCGGAAACAGGGTCGGGCAGTTCTTC. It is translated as CASSQDRIIGNRVGQFF.

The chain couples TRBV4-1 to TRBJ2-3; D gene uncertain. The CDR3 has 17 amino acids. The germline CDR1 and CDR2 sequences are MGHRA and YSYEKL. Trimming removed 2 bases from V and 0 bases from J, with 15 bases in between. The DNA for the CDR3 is TGCGCCAGCAGCCAAACCCTCATCGTGGATAGCACAGATACGCAGTATTTT. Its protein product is CASSQTLIVDSTDTQYF.

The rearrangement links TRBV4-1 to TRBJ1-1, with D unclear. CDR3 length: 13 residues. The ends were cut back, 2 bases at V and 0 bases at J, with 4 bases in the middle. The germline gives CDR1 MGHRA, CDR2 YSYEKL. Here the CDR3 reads CASSQTVNTEAFF. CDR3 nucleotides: TGCGCCAGCAGCCAAACGGTGAACACTGAAGCTTTCTTT.